The 5 T cell receptor beta chains presented below share a single source sample, sequenced in a study of graft-versus-host responses after intestinal transplantation. Measured with immunoSEQ multiplex PCR; TCRdb has only the in-frame clones, and not every one. The sample lists almost 55,000 clones, 91% occurring once. The material sequenced was PBMCs, taken approximately 97 weeks after intestinal transplant. These receptors were taken from a human patient who received an intestinal transplant, so some T cells may come from the graft donor.

V is TRBV7-7 and J is TRBJ1-5; D is uncertain. The length of the CDR3 is 14 residues. Germline lookup yields CDR1 SSHAT and CDR2 FNYEAQ (reference sequence). V lost 2 bases to trimming and J lost 7 bases, with 12 bases between them. The chain's CDR3 is CASSLSGKGQPQHF. DNA for the CDR3: TGTGCCAGCAGCTTATCTGGGAAAGGGCAGCCCCAGCATTTT.

The J gene is TRBJ2-7, the V gene TRBV27, with 9 bases lining up with TRBD2. Trimming took 2 bases from V and 2 from J; bases not matched to a gene: 7. The CDR3 consists of 16 residues. Per germline, CDR1 MNHEY and CDR2 SMNVEV (reference sequence). Here the CDR3 reads CASSLKRGALPYEQYF. In DNA form, the CDR3 reads TGTGCCAGCAGTTTAAAGCGGGGGGCTCTTCCCTACGAGCAGTACTTC.

This sequence joins TRBV19 and TRBJ1-2; D is possibly TRBD1 (5 bases). The CDR3 is 16 amino acids. V lost 8 bases to trimming and J lost 8 bases, with 27 bases between them. Germline V CDR1 and CDR2: LNHDA, SQIVND (reference sequence). The CDR3 coding sequence is TGTGCCAGTTTGGCCCGGACCGGGGCCCTGGGTGGGGGCTACACCTTC. This translates into CASLARTGALGGGYTF.

Only one count was recorded for this clone. The chain couples TRBV7-6 to TRBJ2-1; possibly TRBD2 for D (6 bases). The V gene's germline CDR1 is SGHVS and CDR2 FNYEAQ. The CDR3 sequence is 14 residues long. Trimming shortened V by 5 bases and J by 6 bases, and 14 bases separated the two germline ends. The chain's CDR3 is CASSARGLFNEQFF. The CDR3 DNA sequence: TGTGCCAGCAGCGCCCGGGGGTTGTTCAATGAGCAGTTCTTC.

The chain couples TRBV27 to TRBJ1-2, with a possible D match to TRBD1 (6 bases). Trimming removed 6 bases from V and 7 bases from J, with 15 bases in between. The CDR3 length is 13 residues. Germline-derived CDR1 and CDR2 are MNHEY and SMNVEV (reference sequence). The CDR3 region has the DNA TGTGCCAGCAGGGCCCACACAGGGTTTGGCTACACCTTC. It translates to CASRAHTGFGYTF.